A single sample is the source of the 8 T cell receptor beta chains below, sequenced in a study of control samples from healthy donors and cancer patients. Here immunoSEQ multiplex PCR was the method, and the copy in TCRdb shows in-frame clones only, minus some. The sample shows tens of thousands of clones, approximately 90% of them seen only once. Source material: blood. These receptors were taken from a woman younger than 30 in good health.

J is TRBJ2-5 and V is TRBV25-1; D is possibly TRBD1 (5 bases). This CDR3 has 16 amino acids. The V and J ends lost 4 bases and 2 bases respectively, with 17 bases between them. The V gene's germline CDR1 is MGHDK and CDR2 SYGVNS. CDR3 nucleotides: TGTGCCAGCAGTGCCACTACACCGGACACTCAAGAGACCCAGTACTTC. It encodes CASSATTPDTQETQYF. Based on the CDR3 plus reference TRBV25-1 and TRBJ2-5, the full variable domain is EADIYQTPRYLVIGTGKKITLECSQTMGHDKMYWYQQDPGMELHLIHYSYGVNSTEKGDLSSESTVSRIRTEHFPLTLESARPSHTSQYLCASSATTPDTQETQYFGPGTRLLVL.

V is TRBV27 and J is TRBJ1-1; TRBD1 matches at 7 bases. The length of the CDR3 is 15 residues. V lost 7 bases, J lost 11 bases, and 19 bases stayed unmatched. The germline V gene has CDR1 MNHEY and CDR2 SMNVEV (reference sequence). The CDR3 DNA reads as TGTGCCAGCATAGGACAGGAGGACCCCCATCGTAGGGCTTTCTTT. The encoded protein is CASIGQEDPHRRAFF.

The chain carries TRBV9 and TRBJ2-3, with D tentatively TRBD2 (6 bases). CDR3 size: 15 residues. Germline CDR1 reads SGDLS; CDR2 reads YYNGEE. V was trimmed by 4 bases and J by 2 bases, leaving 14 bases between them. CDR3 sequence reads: CASSSRADYTDTQYF. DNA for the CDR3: TGTGCCAGCAGCTCTCGAGCGGACTACACAGATACGCAGTATTTT.

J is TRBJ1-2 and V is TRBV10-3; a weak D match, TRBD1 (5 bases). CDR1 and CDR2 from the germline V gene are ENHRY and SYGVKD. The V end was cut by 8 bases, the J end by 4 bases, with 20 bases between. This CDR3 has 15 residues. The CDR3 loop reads CAIQAGGAARYGYTF. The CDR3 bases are TGTGCCATCCAAGCGGGGGGAGCGGCGCGCTATGGCTACACCTTC.

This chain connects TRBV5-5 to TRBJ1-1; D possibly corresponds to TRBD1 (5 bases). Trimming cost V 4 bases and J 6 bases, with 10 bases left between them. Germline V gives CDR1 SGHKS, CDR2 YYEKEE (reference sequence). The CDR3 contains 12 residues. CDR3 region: CASSQTGPEAFF. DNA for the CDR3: TGTGCCAGCAGCCAAACAGGACCTGAAGCTTTCTTT.

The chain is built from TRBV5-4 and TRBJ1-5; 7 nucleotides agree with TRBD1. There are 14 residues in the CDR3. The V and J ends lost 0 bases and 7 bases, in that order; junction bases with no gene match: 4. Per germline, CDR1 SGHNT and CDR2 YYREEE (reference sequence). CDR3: CASSLDRGNQPQHF. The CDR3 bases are TGTGCCAGCAGCTTGGACAGGGGAAACCAGCCCCAGCATTTT.

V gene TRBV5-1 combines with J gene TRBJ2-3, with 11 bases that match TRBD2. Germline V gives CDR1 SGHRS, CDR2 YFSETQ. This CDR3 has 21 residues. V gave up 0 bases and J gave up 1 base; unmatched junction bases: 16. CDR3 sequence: CASSLGLLSSGGLHRTDTQYF. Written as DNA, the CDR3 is TGCGCCAGCAGCTTGGGTTTATTGTCTAGCGGGGGGCTACACCGCACAGATACGCAGTATTTT. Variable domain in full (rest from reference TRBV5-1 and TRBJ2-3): KAGVTQTPRYLIKTRGQQVTLSCSPISGHRSVSWYQQTPGQGLQFLFEYFSETQRNKGNFPGRFSGRQFSNSRSEMNVSTLELGDSALYLCASSLGLLSSGGLHRTDTQYFGPGTRLTVL.

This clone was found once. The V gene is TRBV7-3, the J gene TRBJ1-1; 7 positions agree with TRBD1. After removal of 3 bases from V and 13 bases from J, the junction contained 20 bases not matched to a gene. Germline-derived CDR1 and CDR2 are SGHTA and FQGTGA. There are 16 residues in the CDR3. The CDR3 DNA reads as TGTGCCAGCAGCTTCGACAGGGTACAAAGGAATGGTTGGGGTTTCTTT. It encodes CASSFDRVQRNGWGFF.